Sequencing of this T cell receptor beta chain was carried out in a study of CD8 T cells in Susac syndrome. Blood CD8+ and CD4+ T cells underwent high-throughput TCR beta sequencing. The CDR3 totals 15 residues. The V end was cut by 2 bases, the J end by 4 bases, with 17 bases between. Germline V gene lookup returns CDR1 SQVTM and CDR2 ANQGSEA. Reverse transcription of roughly 0.45 to 1 ug RNA used random hexamers. The amplification used immunoSEQ multiplex PCR on TCR beta CDR3; it spanned 54 Vbeta and 13 Jbeta. TCRdb re-derived calls from the immunoSEQ multiplex PCR reads in MiXCR, one entry per CDR3 protein. The sample yields 200,000 to 250,000 distinct CDR3 sequences, about 96% seen once.

This clonotype was sampled from a human donor with multiple sclerosis. The rearrangement links TRBV29-1 to TRBJ1-1, with a possible D match to TRBD1 (5 bases). The sample taken for sequencing was CD4+ T cells from PBMCs. The CDR3 loop is CSVERGDRSRTEAFF. The CDR3 nucleotides read TGCAGCGTTGAACGGGGGGACCGGAGTCGCACTGAAGCTTTCTTT.